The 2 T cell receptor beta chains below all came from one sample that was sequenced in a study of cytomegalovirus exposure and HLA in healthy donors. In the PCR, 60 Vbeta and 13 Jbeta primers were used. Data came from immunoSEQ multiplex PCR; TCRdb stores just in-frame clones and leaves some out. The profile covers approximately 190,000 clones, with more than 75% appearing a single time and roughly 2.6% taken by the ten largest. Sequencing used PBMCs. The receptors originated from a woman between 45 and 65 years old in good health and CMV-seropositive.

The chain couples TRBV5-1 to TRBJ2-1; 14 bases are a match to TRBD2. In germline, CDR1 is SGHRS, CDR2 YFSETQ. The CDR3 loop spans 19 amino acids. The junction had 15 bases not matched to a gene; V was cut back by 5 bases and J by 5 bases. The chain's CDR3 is CASRRLGLAGGPRDNEQFF. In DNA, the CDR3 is TGCGCCAGCAGACGCCTCGGACTAGCGGGGGGCCCGCGGGACAATGAGCAGTTCTTC. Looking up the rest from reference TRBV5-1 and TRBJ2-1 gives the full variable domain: KAGVTQTPRYLIKTRGQQVTLSCSPISGHRSVSWYQQTPGQGLQFLFEYFSETQRNKGNFPGRFSGRQFSNSRSEMNVSTLELGDSALYLCASRRLGLAGGPRDNEQFFGPGTRLTVL.

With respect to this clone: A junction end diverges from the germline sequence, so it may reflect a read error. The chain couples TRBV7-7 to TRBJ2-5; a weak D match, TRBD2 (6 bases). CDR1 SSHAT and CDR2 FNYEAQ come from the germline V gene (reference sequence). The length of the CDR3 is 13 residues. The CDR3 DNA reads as TGTGCTAGCAGCTTAAGGGGAGGAGAGACCCAGTACTTC. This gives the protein CASSLRGGETQYF.